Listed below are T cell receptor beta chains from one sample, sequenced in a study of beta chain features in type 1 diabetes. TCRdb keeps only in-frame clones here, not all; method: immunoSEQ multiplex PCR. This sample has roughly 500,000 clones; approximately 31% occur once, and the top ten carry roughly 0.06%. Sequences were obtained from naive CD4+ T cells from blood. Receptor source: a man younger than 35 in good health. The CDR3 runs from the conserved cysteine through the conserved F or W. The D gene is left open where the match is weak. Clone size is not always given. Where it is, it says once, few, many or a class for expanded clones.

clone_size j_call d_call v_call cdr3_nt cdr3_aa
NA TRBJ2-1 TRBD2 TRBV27 TGTGCCAGCAGTCGGGCCGGGACTAGCGGGATCGGTGAGCAGTTCTTC CASSRAGTSGIGEQFF
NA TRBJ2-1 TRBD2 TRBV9 TGTGCCAGCAGCCTAACATCCACGAAACTAGCGGGAGGTTTCCACAATGAGCAGTTCTTC CASSLTSTKLAGGFHNEQFF
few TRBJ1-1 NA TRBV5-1 TGCGCCAGCAGAAGAGGGAGCACTGAAGCTTTCTTT CASRRGSTEAFF
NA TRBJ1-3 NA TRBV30 TGTGCCTGGGCCGGACAATCTGGAAACACCATATATTTT CAWAGQSGNTIYF
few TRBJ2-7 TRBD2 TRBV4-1 TGCGCCAGCAGCCCTGTTACTAGCGGAAACGAGCAGTACTTC CASSPVTSGNEQYF
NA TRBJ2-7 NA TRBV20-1 TGCAGTGCTAGACTTGGCGGCGAGCAGTACTTC CSARLGGEQYF
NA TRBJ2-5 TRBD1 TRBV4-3 TGCGCCAGCAGCCAAGGGACAGGGGAGGAGACCCAGTACTTC CASSQGTGEETQYF
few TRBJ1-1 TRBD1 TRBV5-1 TGCGCCAGCAGGGGACAGGGGTTCACTGAAGCTTTCTTT CASRGQGFTEAFF
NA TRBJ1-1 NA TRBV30 TGTGCCTGGAGGGGAACATTCGACACTGAAGCTTTCTTT CAWRGTFDTEAFF
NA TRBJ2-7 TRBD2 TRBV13 TGTGCCAGCAGCGCTACGGGGGGTAGCGCCTCCTACGAGCAGTACTTC CASSATGGSASYEQYF
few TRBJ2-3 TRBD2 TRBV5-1 TGCGCCAGCAGCTCCGGGACTAGTTCTTATTCGGATACGCAGTATTTT CASSSGTSSYSDTQYF
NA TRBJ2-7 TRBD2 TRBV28 TGTGCCAGCAGTTTGGTGCGGGGGGCCTACGAGCAGTACTTC CASSLVRGAYEQYF
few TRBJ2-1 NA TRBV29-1 TGCAGCGTTGAAGATCTATCGGGAAGGGGCTACAATGAGCAGTTCTTC CSVEDLSGRGYNEQFF
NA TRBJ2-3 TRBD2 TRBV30 TGTGCCTGGATGCCCCCCGGCGGGAGGGGTAGGGATACGCAGTATTTT CAWMPPGGRGRDTQYF
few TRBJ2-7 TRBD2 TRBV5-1 TGCGCCAGCAGCCCGTTAGCGGGAGTCATTTCCTACGAGCAGTACTTC CASSPLAGVISYEQYF
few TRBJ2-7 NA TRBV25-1 TGTGCCAGCAGGAGGGGACCTTCCGAGGAGCAGTACTTC CASRRGPSEEQYF
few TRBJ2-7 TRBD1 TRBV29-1 TGCAGCGTACGACAGGGGGGGATCTACGAGCAGTACTTC CSVRQGGIYEQYF
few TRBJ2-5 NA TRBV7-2 TGTGCCAGCAGCTTGATTTACAGGGAAACCCAGTACTTC CASSLIYRETQYF
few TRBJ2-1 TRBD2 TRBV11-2 TGTGCCAGCAGCGACCCGGGACTAGCGGGAAATGAGCAGTTCTTC CASSDPGLAGNEQFF
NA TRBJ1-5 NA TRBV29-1 TGCAGCGTGGGGGCAGCCAATCAGCCCCAGCATTTT CSVGAANQPQHF
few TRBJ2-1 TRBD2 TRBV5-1 TGCGCCAGCAGCCCGGGGACTAGCGGGAGGTTAAATGAGCAGTTCTTC CASSPGTSGRLNEQFF
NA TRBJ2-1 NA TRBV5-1 TGCGCCAGCAGCCTGGTAGTAGGCCCGTATGAGCAGTTCTTC CASSLVVGPYEQFF
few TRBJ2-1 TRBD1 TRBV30 TGTGCCTGGAGTCCAGGACAGGCCACCTACAATGAGCAGTTCTTC CAWSPGQATYNEQFF
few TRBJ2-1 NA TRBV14 TGTGCCAGCAGCCAAGTTTGGGACACACACAATGAGCAGTTCTTC CASSQVWDTHNEQFF
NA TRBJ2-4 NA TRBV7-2 TGTGCCAGCAGCTTAGGAGACATTCAGTACTTC CASSLGDIQYF
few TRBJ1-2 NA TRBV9 TGTGCCAGCAGCGGCCAGAACTATGGCTACACCTTC CASSGQNYGYTF
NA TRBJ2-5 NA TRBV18 TGTGCCAGCTCACGAGGGGTTGGAGAGACCCAGTACTTC CASSRGVGETQYF
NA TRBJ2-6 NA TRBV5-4 TGTGCCAGCAGCTCGGCGGGCAAAAAGGGAGGCTCTGGGGCCAACGTCCTGACTTTC CASSSAGKKGGSGANVLTF
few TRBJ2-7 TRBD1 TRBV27 TGTGCCAGCAGTAGAGATGCCGGGACAGGGTACGACGAGCAGTACTTC CASSRDAGTGYDEQYF
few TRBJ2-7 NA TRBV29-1 TGCAGCGGGGGACACGGTATGTACGAGCAGTACTTC CSGGHGMYEQYF
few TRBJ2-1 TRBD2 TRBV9 TGTGCCAGCAGCGTAGCGGCCAGCGGGAGAGGCTACAATGAGCAGTTCTTC CASSVAASGRGYNEQFF
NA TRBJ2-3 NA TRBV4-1 TGCGCCAGCAGCCCCCTCGGGGGCACAGATACGCAGTATTTT CASSPLGGTDTQYF
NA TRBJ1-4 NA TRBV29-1 TGCAGCGTTGAGGGGACGGACGCAACTAATGAAAAACTGTTTTTT CSVEGTDATNEKLFF
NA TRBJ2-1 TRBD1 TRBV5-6 TGTGCCAGCAGCTTGGACAGGGGAGAGACCTACAATGAGCAGTTCTTC CASSLDRGETYNEQFF